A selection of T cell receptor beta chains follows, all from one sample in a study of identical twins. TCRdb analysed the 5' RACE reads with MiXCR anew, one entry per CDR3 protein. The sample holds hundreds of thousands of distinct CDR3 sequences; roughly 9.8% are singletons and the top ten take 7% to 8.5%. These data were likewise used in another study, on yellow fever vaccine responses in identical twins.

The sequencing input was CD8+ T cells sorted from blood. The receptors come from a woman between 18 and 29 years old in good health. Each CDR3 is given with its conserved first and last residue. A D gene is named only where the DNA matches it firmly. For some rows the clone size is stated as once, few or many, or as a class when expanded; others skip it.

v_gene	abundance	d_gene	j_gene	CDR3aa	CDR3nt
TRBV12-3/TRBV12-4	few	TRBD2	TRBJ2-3	CASRQTALAGGLSDTQYF	TGTGCCAGCAGACAAACCGCGCTAGCGGGGGGCCTCTCAGATACGCAGTATTTT
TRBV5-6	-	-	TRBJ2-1	CASSFSLGARRGYNEQFF	TGTGCCAGCAGCTTTTCCCTTGGGGCACGGCGAGGCTACAATGAGCAGTTCTTC
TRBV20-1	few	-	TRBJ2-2	CSARRENTGELFF	TGCAGTGCTCGACGGGAGAACACCGGGGAGCTGTTTTTT
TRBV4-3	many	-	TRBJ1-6	CASSQDRGSPLHF	TGCGCCAGCAGCCAAGATCGCGGTTCACCCCTCCACTTT
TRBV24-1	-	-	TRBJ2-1	CATGEGVYNEQFF	TGTGCCACCGGTGAGGGGGTTTACAATGAGCAGTTCTTC
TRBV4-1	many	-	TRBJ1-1	CASSQSGAEAFF	TGCGCCAGCAGCCAAAGTGGGGCTGAAGCTTTCTTT
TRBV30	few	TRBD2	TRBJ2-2	CAWTSGTGELFF	TGTGCCTGGACTAGCGGTACCGGGGAGCTGTTTTTT
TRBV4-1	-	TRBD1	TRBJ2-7	CASSQDRVGSYEQYF	TGCGCCAGCAGCCAGGACAGGGTGGGGTCCTACGAGCAGTACTTC
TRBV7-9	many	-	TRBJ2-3	CASSETRDLTDTQYF	TGTGCCAGCAGCGAGACTAGAGATCTCACAGATACGCAGTATTTT
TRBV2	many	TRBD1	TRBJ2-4	CASSEFTGENIQYF	TGTGCCAGCAGTGAATTTACAGGGGAGAACATTCAGTACTTC
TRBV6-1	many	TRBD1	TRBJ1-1	CASSEEGTGANEAFF	TGTGCCAGCAGTGAAGAAGGGACAGGGGCAAATGAAGCTTTCTTT
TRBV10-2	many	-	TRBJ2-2	CASSEGGELFF	TGCGCCAGCAGTGAGGGCGGGGAGCTGTTTTTT